This T cell receptor beta chain appears in the sequencing data of a study of CD8+CD57+ T cells in acquired aplastic anemia (dated by TCRdb to between 2018 and 2020). For context, the study as a whole: On average, sorted CD4+ and CD8+ cells yielded around 3.4 ug of extracted DNA, with a range of about 0.19 to 30 ug. A CD8+CD57+ expansion meant a frequency higher than the mean frequency seen in healthy subjects. What the work shows at the level of the full study, not this receptor alone: Although roughly 30 CD8+ CDR3 sequences were shared by patients and controls, these sequences appeared highly expressed in patients and within the immunodominant clones of patients. CD8+ Simpson's diversity did not differ significantly between patients and healthy controls (P=0.060).

TCR beta VDJ combination and CDR3 sequence profiling used genomic DNA as the template. An Illumina HiSeq 2000 was used for TCR repertoire sequencing. Under the source paper's analysis protocol: Repertoire assessment relied on Simpson's diversity index, CDR3 size and DJ length profiles, and TRBV/TRBJ rearrangement plots. The most abundant DNA sequence in the deep sequencing data was taken as the immunodominant clone. CDR3 amino acid sequences were checked for sharing between subjects and were compared against published repertoires and the VDJdb database. Using fastp at Q25 and MiXCR, TCRdb reprocessed the public reads and kept productive beta chains. Here each entry gathers all rows of one CDR3 protein and keeps the most common genes and DNA. TCRdb assigned the V and J calls; the authors' analysis was not used. Here the sample has under 200,000 distinct CDR3 sequences; less than 50% occur a single time. 1.8% of the sample is taken by the ten largest.

In the case of this clonotype: Its antigen has not been determined. Qualities for individual bases were not recorded, and no much larger clone is one base off.

V and J are truncated by 4 bases and 3 bases respectively, leaving an intervening sequence of 11 bases. The cysteine opens and the phenylalanine closes a CDR3 of 13 amino acids. The DNA shown is the 39-base CDR3, in frame from base 1. CDR1 and CDR2 (SGHRS, YFSETQ) derive from the germline V gene. Expansion of CD8+CD57+ cells had been shown by flow cytometry in the patients chosen for sequencing. Severe acquired aplastic anemia was diagnosed in all patients according to International Study of Aplastic Anemia and Agranulocytosis and Camitta criteria. At the time blood was sampled, none of the patients had received any therapy. In this study, sorted CD4+ and CD8+ T cells from the blood of healthy subjects and of severe aplastic anemia patients had their TCR repertoires deep-sequenced. In the USA, patient enrollment took place under clinicaltrials.gov protocols 00001620, 01623167, 00001397, 00071045, 00081523 and 00961064. Ficoll-Paque density gradient centrifugation was used to isolate peripheral blood mononuclear cells. Before DNA extraction, CD4+ and CD8+ T cells were sorted with FACS or magnetic beads.

The sample consisted of sorted CD4+, CD8+, or CD8+CD57+ T cells (not recorded which) from PBMCs. This chain joins TRBV5-1 to TRBJ2-7, and the D gene may be TRBD1, 6 bases matching. The origin of this receptor is a human donor with aplastic anemia. The DNA sequence reads TGCGCCAGCAGCCAGGGGACATACTACGAGCAGTACTTC. This yields the protein CASSQGTYYEQYF.